These T cell receptor beta chains were read from a single sample in a study of vaccination and CD4 T cells after COVID-19. The antigens these receptors bind are not known. TCRdb fed the PCR reads into MiXCR, producing one record per CDR3 protein. Counted here are approximately 9,800 distinct CDR3 sequences, roughly 30% occurring once; the ten biggest clones make up about 40%. Sequenced: CD4+ T cells from blood, cultured in vitro. The receptors originated from a human donor in good health. Each CDR3 is given with its conserved first and last residue. Fields, in order: J gene, D gene, clone size, V gene, CDR3 protein, CDR3 DNA. A D gene is named only where the DNA matches it firmly. Not all rows give a size; the values are once, few, many and, for expanded clones, a class.

>TRBJ1-1|.|.|TRBV6-1
CASSTTRGGTLTEAFF
TGTGCCAGCAGTACCACCCGGGGAGGGACGTTAACTGAAGCTTTCTTT
>TRBJ1-1|.|.|TRBV10-3
CAISESAGNTEAFF
TGTGCCATCAGTGAGTCTGCAGGAAACACTGAAGCTTTCTTT
>TRBJ2-3|.|few|TRBV20-1
CSARWGDTQYF
TGCAGTGCTAGATGGGGGGATACGCAGTATTTT
>TRBJ1-1|.|few|TRBV12-3/TRBV12-4
CASSLLGANTEAFF
TGTGCCAGCAGCCTCCTCGGGGCAAACACTGAAGCTTTCTTT
>TRBJ1-2|.|.|TRBV2
CASSDFVAEANYGYTF
TGTGCCAGCAGTGACTTCGTGGCAGAAGCTAACTATGGCTACACCTTC
>TRBJ2-2|TRBD2|.|TRBV30
CAWSVLRTSGGLPSGELFF
TGTGCCTGGAGTGTACTAAGGACTAGCGGGGGGCTCCCGAGCGGGGAGCTGTTTTTT
>TRBJ1-1|.|few|TRBV20-1
CSASAPLNTEAFF
TGCAGTGCTAGCGCCCCCCTGAACACTGAAGCTTTCTTT
>TRBJ1-2|TRBD1|.|TRBV7-3
CASSLMQGDDYGYTF
TGTGCCAGCAGCTTAATGCAGGGGGACGACTATGGCTACACCTTC
>TRBJ1-2|.|.|TRBV2
CASSEWGYTF
TGTGCCAGCAGTGAATGGGGCTACACCTTC
>TRBJ1-2|.|few|TRBV19
CASSTDLSRFGGYTF
TGTGCCAGTAGTACCGATTTGAGCCGGTTTGGTGGCTACACCTTC
>TRBJ2-3|.|.|TRBV7-9
CASRLDSTDTQYF
TGTGCCAGCAGATTGGACAGCACAGATACGCAGTATTTT
>TRBJ1-2|.|.|TRBV6-1
CASTAQGFGGYTF
TGTGCCAGCACCGCACAGGGATTTGGAGGCTACACCTTC
>TRBJ2-7|.|once|TRBV3-1
CASSPGRSEQYF
TGTGCCAGCAGCCCTGGACGCAGCGAGCAGTACTTC
>TRBJ1-2|TRBD1|once|TRBV19
CASSGTGKLSYGYTF
TGTGCCAGTAGCGGGACAGGGAAACTCAGCTATGGCTACACCTTC
>TRBJ2-5|.|.|TRBV19
CASSTTRGRGTQYF
TGTGCCAGTAGTACGACTAGGGGCCGGGGGACCCAGTACTTC
>TRBJ1-1|.|.|TRBV27
CASSLHLMNTEAFF
TGTGCCAGCAGTTTACACCTAATGAACACTGAAGCTTTCTTT
>TRBJ1-6|.|few|TRBV6-1
CASSGNRDDNSPLHF
TGTGCCAGCAGTGGAAACAGGGATGATAATTCACCCCTCCACTTT
>TRBJ2-7|TRBD2|.|TRBV30
CARGDAYEQYF
TGTGCCCGGGGGGATGCCTACGAGCAGTACTTC
>TRBJ1-2|.|.|TRBV5-1
CASSPGTSDGYTF
TGCGCCAGCAGCCCCGGGACATCAGATGGCTACACCTTC
>TRBJ2-2|.|.|TRBV7-9
CASSPKPGLTFPFPSTGELFF
TGTGCCAGCAGCCCCAAACCGGGACTCACTTTTCCCTTCCCGTCCACCGGGGAGCTGTTTTTT